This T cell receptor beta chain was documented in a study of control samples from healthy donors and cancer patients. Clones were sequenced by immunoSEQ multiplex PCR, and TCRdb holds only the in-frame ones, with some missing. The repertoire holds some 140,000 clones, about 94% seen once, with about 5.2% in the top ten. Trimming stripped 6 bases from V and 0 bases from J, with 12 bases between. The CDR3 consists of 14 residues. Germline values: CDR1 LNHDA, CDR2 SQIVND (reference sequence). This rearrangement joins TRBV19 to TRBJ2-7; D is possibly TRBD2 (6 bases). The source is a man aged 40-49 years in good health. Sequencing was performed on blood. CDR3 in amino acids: CASRKRGSSYEQYF. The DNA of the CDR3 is TGTGCCAGTAGGAAACGGGGGTCCTCCTACGAGCAGTACTTC.